This is a list of T cell receptor beta chains from one sample in a study of cytomegalovirus exposure and HLA in healthy donors. Sequenced by immunoSEQ multiplex PCR; TCRdb stores in-frame clones only, minus some. The table includes about 76,000 clones, 94% detected once. Sequences were obtained from PBMCs. These receptors were obtained from a woman under 30 in good health and CMV-seropositive. Each CDR3 is given with its conserved first and last residue. D genes are given only for firm matches. Not every row has a clone size; where given, it reads once, few, many or a size class.

>TRBV4-2|-|TRBJ2-7|-
TGTGCCAGCAGCCAAGAAAGTGAACTTTCTACCTACGAGCAGTACTTC
CASSQESELSTYEQYF
>TRBV19|-|TRBJ1-2|TRBD1
TGTGCCAGTAGTCCAACAGGGGGCGCGGGCGATGGCTACACCTTC
CASSPTGGAGDGYTF
>TRBV29-1|-|TRBJ2-3|TRBD1
TGCAGCGTGTTGGACAGGGCCAGCACAGATACGCAGTATTTT
CSVLDRASTDTQYF
>TRBV4-1|-|TRBJ2-7|TRBD1
TGCGCCAGCAGCCAAGTCGGGACAGGGGGGTCCCCCTACGAGCAGTACTTC
CASSQVGTGGSPYEQYF
>TRBV27|-|TRBJ2-5|TRBD2
TGTGCCAGCAGTTTACAGGCTAGCGGATATTTAGAGACCCAGTACTTC
CASSLQASGYLETQYF
>TRBV11-2|-|TRBJ1-2|TRBD1
TGTGCCAGCAGCCCTAGGGGGACAGGGTCGTATGGCTACACCTTC
CASSPRGTGSYGYTF
>TRBV7-9|once|TRBJ1-2|TRBD1
TGTGCCAGCAGCACCAACCCGGGACAGGTGACACGAGGCTACACCTTC
CASSTNPGQVTRGYTF
>TRBV6-5|-|TRBJ2-1|TRBD2
TGTGCCAGCAGTCGGACCGGGACTAGCCGTGAGCAGTTCTTC
CASSRTGTSREQFF
>TRBV7-8|-|TRBJ2-7|TRBD2
TGTGCCAGCAGCCTCATACGGGGGGGGGATAGCGAGCAGTACTTC
CASSLIRGGDSEQYF
>TRBV5-1|once|TRBJ2-5|-
TGCGCCAGCAGCTCGGCTATCGGGGAGACCCAGTACTTC
CASSSAIGETQYF
>TRBV19|-|TRBJ1-5|-
TGTGCCAGTAGTATGGCAGGGATAAAGACCCAGCATTTT
CASSMAGIKTQHF
>TRBV12-5|-|TRBJ1-4|TRBD1
TGTGCTAGTGGTTTGGTACGTCCTGACAGGGCTCTTGTTTTTGTTAGTGAAAAACTGTTTTTT
CASGLVRPDRALVFVSEKLFF
>TRBV7-2|few|TRBJ2-7|-
TGTGCCAGCAGCCGCGGGGGCGGCACCTACGAGCAGTACTTC
CASSRGGGTYEQYF
>TRBV4-2|-|TRBJ2-2|TRBD2
TGTGCCAGCAGCCAAGAAGCTCCAGCGGGGCCAACCGGGGAGCTGTTTTTT
CASSQEAPAGPTGELFF
>TRBV18|once|TRBJ1-4|-
TGTGCCAGCTCACCATCTGGGCTACCAAGCGGGAATGAAAAACTGTTTTTT
CASSPSGLPSGNEKLFF
>TRBV15|-|TRBJ2-5|TRBD1
TGTGCCACCAGCCCCGGGACAGGCCCTCAAGAGACCCAGTACTTC
CATSPGTGPQETQYF
>TRBV6-1|once|TRBJ2-2|-
TGTGCCAGCAGTGAAAGAACTCTGACAGGAGGCGAGGACGGGGAGCTGTTTTTT
CASSERTLTGGEDGELFF
>TRBV19|once|TRBJ1-1|TRBD1
TGTGCCAGTAGTATAGTTTCAGGGGGCAGTACTGAAGCTTTCTTT
CASSIVSGGSTEAFF
>TRBV19|-|TRBJ2-1|TRBD1
TGTGCCAGTAGTCCCGGGACAGGGCATTACAATGAGCAGTTCTTC
CASSPGTGHYNEQFF
>TRBV25-1|-|TRBJ2-7|-
TGTGCCAGCAGTGATGAGAACTACGAGCAGTACTTC
CASSDENYEQYF
>TRBV18|-|TRBJ1-1|-
TGTGCCAGCTCACCACTCTGGGGGCCGAACACTGAAGCTTTCTTT
CASSPLWGPNTEAFF
>TRBV10-3|-|TRBJ1-5|-
TGTGCCATCAGTGAGGGGCGGGCCGAGGGGCCCCAGCATTTT
CAISEGRAEGPQHF
>TRBV14|-|TRBJ2-1|-
TGTGCCAGCAGCCCCAGACTTTACAATGAGCAGTTCTTC
CASSPRLYNEQFF
>TRBV7-2|once|TRBJ1-2|-
TGTGCCAGCAGCTTATCCCAGGGCTCCTATGGCTACACCTTC
CASSLSQGSYGYTF
>TRBV2|-|TRBJ2-1|TRBD2
TGTGCCAGCAGTGGGACTAGCGGGAGGTCCTACAATGAGCAGTTCTTC
CASSGTSGRSYNEQFF
>TRBV27|-|TRBJ1-4|-
TGTGCCAGCAGTTTATTAGCCCCTACAACTAATGAAAAACTGTTTTTT
CASSLLAPTTNEKLFF
>TRBV5-1|-|TRBJ2-5|-
TGCGCCAGCAGCGCGTCGACACAGCAAGAGACCCAGTACTTC
CASSASTQQETQYF
>TRBV6-4|few|TRBJ2-1|TRBD1
TGTGCCAGCAGCCTACGGACAGGGTCGTACAATGAGCAGTTCTTC
CASSLRTGSYNEQFF
>TRBV11-2|once|TRBJ2-2|-
TGTGCCAGCCCGCCCCAAGGGGCCGGCGGGGAGCTGTTTTTT
CASPPQGAGGELFF
>TRBV19|-|TRBJ1-6|-
TGTGCCAGTAGTCTAGGACAGTGGAATTCACCCCTCCACTTT
CASSLGQWNSPLHF
>TRBV9|once|TRBJ2-7|TRBD2
TGTGCCAGCAGCGCAGGACTAGCGGGAGGCCACGAGCAGTACTTC
CASSAGLAGGHEQYF
>TRBV5-4|-|TRBJ2-3|TRBD2
TGTGCCAGCAGCTTTGCGGCGGGGGGTCAAACAGATACGCAGTATTTT
CASSFAAGGQTDTQYF
>TRBV5-1|-|TRBJ2-2|TRBD2
TGCGCCAGCGGAGAAGGACGGCGGGGGGGCCGGACCGGGGAGCTGTTTTTT
CASGEGRRGGRTGELFF
>TRBV12-5|-|TRBJ2-5|TRBD1
TGTGCTAGTGGTTTGGCGAATCCCGGGACAGGGGGGTGGAGGTGGCAAGAGACCCAGTACTTC
CASGLANPGTGGWRWQETQYF
>TRBV27|-|TRBJ2-3|TRBD2
TGTGCCAGCAGTTTATTCTCACTAGCGGACACAGATACGCAGTATTTT
CASSLFSLADTDTQYF
>TRBV30|-|TRBJ2-7|-
TGTGCCTGGAGCCGACAGGGAGGCTACGAGCAGTACTTC
CAWSRQGGYEQYF
>TRBV5-1|-|TRBJ2-2|TRBD2
TGCGCCAGCAGCTTGGAGCGGGAGATCACCGGGGAGCTGTTTTTT
CASSLEREITGELFF
>TRBV30|-|TRBJ2-4|-
TGTGCCTGGACTAGCACCAAAAACATTCAGTACTTC
CAWTSTKNIQYF
>TRBV9|-|TRBJ2-2|TRBD2
TGTGCCAGCAGCGTACCCGAGCGGGGGCCTAACACCGGGGAGCTGTTTTTT
CASSVPERGPNTGELFF
>TRBV7-2|once|TRBJ2-5|TRBD2
TGTGCCAGCAGCTTAGAGCTGCGGGGGGGCCGAGAGACCCAGTACTTC
CASSLELRGGRETQYF
>TRBV19|-|TRBJ1-1|-
TGTGCCAGTAGAACCGGGATGAACACTGAAGCTTTCTTT
CASRTGMNTEAFF
>TRBV7-2|-|TRBJ2-3|-
TGTGCCAGCAGCCCAGACGGGGGAGATACGCAGTATTTT
CASSPDGGDTQYF